Reported below is one TCR beta chain. The table came from immunoSEQ multiplex PCR; TCRdb's copy has only in-frame clones and leaves some out. This table holds 70,000 to 95,000 clones, around 90% found once. The data stem from a study of T cell changes during pregnancy in multiple sclerosis. Germline CDR1 is SEHNR and CDR2 is FQNEAQ (reference sequence). V trimming: 5 bases; J trimming: 1 base; junction bases outside the gene matches: 7. This CDR3 contains 15 residues. The sequenced sample was peripheral blood, obtained in the second trimester of pregnancy. The genes are TRBV7-9 and TRBJ2-7; the match to TRBD1 covers 8 bases. This TCR derives from a female donor in good health, enrolled as a control in a pregnancy study. The DNA of the CDR3 is TGTGCCAGCAGCGATAGACAGGGGATATCCTACGAGCAGTACTTC. This codes for CASSDRQGISYEQYF.